This T cell receptor beta chain was recorded in a study of regulatory T cells in long-lasting Graves disease. The time point was: newly diagnosed GD, antithyroid drugs for less than 3 months. From RNA extracted from PBMCs, the TCR library was made. This clonotype was found many times. CDR3-region Arm-PCR and iRepertoire HTBI primers produced the TCR beta libraries. One entry per CDR3 protein results from TCRdb running MiXCR on the multiplex PCR reads. Found here are 400,000 to 450,000 distinct CDR3 sequences, 15% of them singletons; the top ten hold approximately 15%. The ends were cut back, 3 bases at V and 8 bases at J, with 13 bases in the middle. Germline lookup yields CDR1 GTSNPN and CDR2 SVGIG (reference sequence). The CDR3 length is 12 residues. A further study also used this sample, focusing on T cells in Graves' hyperthyroidism and ophthalmopathy.

V is TRBV30 and J is TRBJ1-2; a possible D gene is TRBD1 (6 bases). The source of this sequence is a woman in her 30s with Graves disease. Material: peripheral blood mononuclear cells (PBMCs), obtained at new diagnosis, from a patient treated with antithyroid drugs. This chain's CDR3 is CAWRPRGNGYTF. In nucleotides, the CDR3 is TGTGCCTGGAGACCCAGGGGCAACGGCTACACCTTC.